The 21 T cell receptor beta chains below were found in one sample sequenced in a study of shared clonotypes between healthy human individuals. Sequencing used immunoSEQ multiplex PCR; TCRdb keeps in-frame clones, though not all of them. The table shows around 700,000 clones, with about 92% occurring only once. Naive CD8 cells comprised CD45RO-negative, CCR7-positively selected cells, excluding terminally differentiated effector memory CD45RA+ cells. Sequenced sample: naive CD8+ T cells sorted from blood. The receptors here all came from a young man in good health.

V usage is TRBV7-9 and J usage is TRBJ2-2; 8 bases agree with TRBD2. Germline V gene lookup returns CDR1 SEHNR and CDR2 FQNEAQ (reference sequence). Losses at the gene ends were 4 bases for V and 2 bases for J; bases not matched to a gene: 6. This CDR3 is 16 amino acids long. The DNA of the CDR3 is TGTGCCAGCAGCTCGATTACTAGCGGAAACACCGGGGAGCTGTTTTTT. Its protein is CASSSITSGNTGELFF.

CDR3 protein: CASSETGFYEQYF. CDR3 in DNA: TGTGCCAGCAGTGAAACAGGGTTCTACGAGCAGTACTTC. The chain is built from TRBV6-1 and TRBJ2-7, with a possible D match to TRBD1 (6 bases). In germline, CDR1 is MNHNS, CDR2 SASEGT. The CDR3 consists of 13 residues. V was shortened by 2 bases and J by 3 bases, with 8 bases between the two germline ends.

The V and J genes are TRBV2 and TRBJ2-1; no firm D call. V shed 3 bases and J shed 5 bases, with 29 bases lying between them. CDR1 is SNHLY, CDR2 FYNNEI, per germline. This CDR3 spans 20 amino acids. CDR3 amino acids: CASSEEEATVRKGPHNEQFF. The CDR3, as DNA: TGTGCCAGCAGTGAGGAAGAGGCTACTGTCCGGAAGGGCCCCCACAATGAGCAGTTCTTC.

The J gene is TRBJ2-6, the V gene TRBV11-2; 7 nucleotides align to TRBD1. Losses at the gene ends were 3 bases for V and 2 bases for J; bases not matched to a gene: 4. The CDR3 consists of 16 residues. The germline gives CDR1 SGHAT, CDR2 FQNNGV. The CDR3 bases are TGTGCCAGCAGCTTCTTAACAGGGGCTGGGGCCAACGTCCTGACTTTC. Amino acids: CASSFLTGAGANVLTF.

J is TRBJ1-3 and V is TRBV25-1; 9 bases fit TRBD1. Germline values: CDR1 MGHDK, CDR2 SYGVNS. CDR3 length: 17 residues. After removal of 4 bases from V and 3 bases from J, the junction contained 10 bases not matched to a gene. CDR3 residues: CASSVHKDRGFGNTIYF. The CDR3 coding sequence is TGTGCCAGCAGTGTTCATAAGGACAGGGGTTTTGGAAACACCATATATTTT.

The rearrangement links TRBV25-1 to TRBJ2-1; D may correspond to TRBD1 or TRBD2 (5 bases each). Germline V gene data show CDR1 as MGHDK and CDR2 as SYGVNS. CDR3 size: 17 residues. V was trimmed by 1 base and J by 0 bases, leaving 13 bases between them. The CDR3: CASSESPSGHSYNEQFF. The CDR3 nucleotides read TGTGCCAGCAGTGAATCCCCCAGCGGACACTCCTACAATGAGCAGTTCTTC.

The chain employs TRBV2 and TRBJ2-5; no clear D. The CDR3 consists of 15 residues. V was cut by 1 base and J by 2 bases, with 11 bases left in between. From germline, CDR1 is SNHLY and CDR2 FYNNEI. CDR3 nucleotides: TGTGCCAGCAGTGAAGTAGGGCTACTACAAGAGACCCAGTACTTC. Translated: CASSEVGLLQETQYF.

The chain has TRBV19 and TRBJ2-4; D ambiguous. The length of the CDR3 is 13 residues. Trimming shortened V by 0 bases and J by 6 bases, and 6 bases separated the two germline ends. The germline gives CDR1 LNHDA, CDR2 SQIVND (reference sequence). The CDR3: CASSIDGGNIQYF. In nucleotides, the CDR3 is TGTGCCAGTAGTATAGATGGCGGAAACATTCAGTACTTC.

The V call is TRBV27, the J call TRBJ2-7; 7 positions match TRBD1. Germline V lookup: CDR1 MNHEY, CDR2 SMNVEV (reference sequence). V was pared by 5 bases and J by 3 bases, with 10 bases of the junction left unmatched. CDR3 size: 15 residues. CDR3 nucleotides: TGTGCCAGCAGTCCCGGGACAGAGACCATCTACGAGCAGTACTTC. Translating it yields CASSPGTETIYEQYF.

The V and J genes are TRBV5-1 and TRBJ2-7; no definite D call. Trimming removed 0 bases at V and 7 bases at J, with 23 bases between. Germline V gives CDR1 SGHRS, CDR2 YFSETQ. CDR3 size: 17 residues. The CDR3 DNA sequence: TGCGCCAGCAGCTTGGCCATGGTGCGACACTACGATCTGGAGCAGTACTTC. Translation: CASSLAMVRHYDLEQYF.

In DNA, the CDR3 is TGTGCCAGCAGCCAACTAGCGTTCTCCACAGATACGCAGTATTTT. It encodes CASSQLAFSTDTQYF. The gene calls are TRBV28 and TRBJ2-3; 7 bases agree with TRBD2. V lost 6 bases, J lost 2 bases, and 8 bases stayed unmatched. In germline, CDR1 is MDHEN, CDR2 SYDVKM. The CDR3 consists of 15 residues.

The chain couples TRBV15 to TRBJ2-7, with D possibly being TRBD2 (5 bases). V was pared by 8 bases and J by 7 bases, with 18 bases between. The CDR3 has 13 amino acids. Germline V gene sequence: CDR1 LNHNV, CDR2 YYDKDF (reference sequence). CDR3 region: CATGGEGPGEQYF. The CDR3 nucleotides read TGTGCCACCGGAGGAGAGGGTCCAGGAGAGCAGTACTTC.

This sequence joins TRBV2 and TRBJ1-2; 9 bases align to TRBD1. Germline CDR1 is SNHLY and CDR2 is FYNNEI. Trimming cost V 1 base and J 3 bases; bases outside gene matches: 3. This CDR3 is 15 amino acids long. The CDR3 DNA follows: TGTGCCAGCAGTGAAGGCGGGACAGGGTACTATGGCTACACCTTC. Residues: CASSEGGTGYYGYTF. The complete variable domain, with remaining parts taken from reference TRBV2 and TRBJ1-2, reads EPEVTQTPSHQVTQMGQEVILRCVPISNHLYFYWYRQILGQKVEFLVSFYNNEISEKSEIFDDQFSVERPDGSNFTLKIRSTKLEDSAMYFCASSEGGTGYYGYTFGSGTRLTVV.

The CDR3 DNA sequence: TGTGCCAGCAGCTTACGGACTAGCTCGAACAATGAGCAGTTCTTC. Amino acids: CASSLRTSSNNEQFF. The genes are TRBV7-9 and TRBJ2-1, with 8 nucleotides matching TRBD2. The V gene end was trimmed by 2 bases and the J gene end by 5 bases; junction bases not matched to a gene: 5. The CDR3 runs to 15 residues. Germline assignment: CDR1 SEHNR and CDR2 FQNEAQ (reference sequence).

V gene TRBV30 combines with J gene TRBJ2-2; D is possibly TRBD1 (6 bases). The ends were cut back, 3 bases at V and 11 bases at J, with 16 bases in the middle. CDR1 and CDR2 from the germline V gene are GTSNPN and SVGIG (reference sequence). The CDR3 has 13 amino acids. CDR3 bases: TGTGCCTGGAGCGACCAGGGGTTCGGAGAGCTGTTTTTT. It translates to CAWSDQGFGELFF.

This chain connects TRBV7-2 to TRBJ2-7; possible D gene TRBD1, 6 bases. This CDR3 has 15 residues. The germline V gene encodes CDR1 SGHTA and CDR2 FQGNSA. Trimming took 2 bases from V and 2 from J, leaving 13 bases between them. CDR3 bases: TGTGCCAGCAGCTTAAACAGGGCACCTACCTACGAGCAGTACTTC. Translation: CASSLNRAPTYEQYF.

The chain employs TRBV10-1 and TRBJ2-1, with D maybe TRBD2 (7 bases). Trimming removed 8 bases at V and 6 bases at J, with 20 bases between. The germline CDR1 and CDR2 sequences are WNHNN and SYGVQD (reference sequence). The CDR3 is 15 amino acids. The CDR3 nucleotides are TGCGCCAGCTCCCGAAGGGGGGGCGGAGGCAATGAGCAGTTCTTC. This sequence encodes CASSRRGGGGNEQFF.

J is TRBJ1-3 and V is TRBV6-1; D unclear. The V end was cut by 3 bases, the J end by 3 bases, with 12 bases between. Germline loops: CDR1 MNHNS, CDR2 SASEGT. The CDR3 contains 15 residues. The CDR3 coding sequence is TGTGCCAGCAGTGACTCAATTGCGAGTGGAAACACCATATATTTT. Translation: CASSDSIASGNTIYF.

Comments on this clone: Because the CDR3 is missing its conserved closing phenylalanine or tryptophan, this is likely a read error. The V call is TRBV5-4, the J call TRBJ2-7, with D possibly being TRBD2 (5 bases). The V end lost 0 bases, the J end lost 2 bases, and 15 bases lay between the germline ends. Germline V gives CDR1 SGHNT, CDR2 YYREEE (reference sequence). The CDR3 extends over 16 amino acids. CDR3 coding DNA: TGTGCCAGCAGCTTGGGACTACCCTCGGATCCCTACGAGCAGTACCTC. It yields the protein CASSLGLPSDPYEQYL.

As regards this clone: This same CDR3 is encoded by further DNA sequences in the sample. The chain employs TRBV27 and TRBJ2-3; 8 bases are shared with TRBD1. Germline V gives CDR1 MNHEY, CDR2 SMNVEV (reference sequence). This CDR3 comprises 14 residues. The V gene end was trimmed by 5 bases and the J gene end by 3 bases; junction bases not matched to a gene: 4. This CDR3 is CASSLGQGTDTQYF. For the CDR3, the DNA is TGTGCCAGCAGTCTCGGACAGGGTACAGATACGCAGTATTTT.

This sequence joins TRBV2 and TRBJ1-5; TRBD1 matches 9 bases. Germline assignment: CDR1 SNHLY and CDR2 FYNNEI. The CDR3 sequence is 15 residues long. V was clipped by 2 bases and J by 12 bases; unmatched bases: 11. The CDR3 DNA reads TGTGCCAGCAGTGAAAGGGGACAGGGATTTCAGATCCAGCATTTT. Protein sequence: CASSERGQGFQIQHF.